The clone carrying this T cell receptor beta chain occurred a few times. What it binds is unknown. The CDR3 runs 16 residues. V was trimmed by 2 bases and J by 4 bases, leaving 16 bases between them. Germline values: CDR1 MNHEY, CDR2 SVGEGT. This sample is part of a study of T cell repertoires in cytomegalovirus infection. Overall study context: Matching HLA type and CMV infection were both indicated by public TCR beta signatures.

Study-wide findings and caveats: HLA-C-restricted, CMV-specific TCR beta clonotypes were dominant ex vivo.

TCRdb re-called the reads with MiXCR, one entry per CDR3 protein. The profile shows over 250,000 distinct CDR3 sequences, around 25% of them singletons. The TCR comes from a human donor in good health (CMV status not recorded). Some clones in this sample may be carry-over from other donors' samples. The genes are TRBV6-2 or TRBV6-3 and TRBJ2-3; D ambiguous. Material for sequencing was PBMCs. The CDR3 loop is CASSYGVFHGADTQYF. DNA for the CDR3: TGTGCCAGCAGTTACGGGGTCTTCCACGGTGCAGATACGCAGTATTTT.